These 25 T cell receptor beta chains share one sample of origin, sequenced in a study of shared clonotypes between healthy human individuals. Here immunoSEQ multiplex PCR was the method, and the copy in TCRdb shows in-frame clones only, minus some. The table lists 950,000 to 1,200,000 clones, approximately 75% of them singletons. The sample taken for sequencing was memory CD4+ T cells from PBMCs. As for subset: CD45RA-negative fraction. These receptor sequences come from a man aged 18 to 29 in good health. Some clones in this sample may be carry-over from other donors' samples.

The chain recombines TRBV21-1 with TRBJ1-4; the table assigns TRBD1, which was not confirmed against the DNA. TRBV21-1 constitutes a pseudogene. CDR3 length: 14 amino acids. CDR3: CASDTGTRNEKLFF. The CDR3 DNA follows: TGTGCCAGCGATACAGGGACCAGGAATGAAAAACTGTTTTTT.

There are many counts of this clone. V usage is TRBV28 and J usage is TRBJ2-6, with 7 positions matching TRBD1. V shed 5 bases, J shed 1 base, and the junction held 11 bases outside the gene matches. CDR1 and CDR2 (germline): MDHEN, SYDVKM. This CDR3 has 18 residues. The DNA of the CDR3 is TGTGCCAGCAGTAACCTACAGGGGAAGTCATCTGGGGCCAACGTCCTGACTTTC. It translates to CASSNLQGKSSGANVLTF.

The V gene is TRBV5-4, the J gene TRBJ1-2; maybe TRBD1 (6 bases). Germline V CDR1 and CDR2: SGHNT, YYREEE (reference sequence). V shed 1 base and J shed 5 bases, with 15 bases lying between them. CDR3 size: 15 residues. CDR3 residues: CASSLPQGGTYGYTF. Here the CDR3 DNA reads TGTGCCAGCAGCTTGCCTCAAGGGGGAACATATGGCTACACCTTC.

The rearrangement links TRBV6-1 to TRBJ2-2; D call uncertain. Germline values: CDR1 MNHNS, CDR2 SASEGT. V was pared by 2 bases and J by 7 bases, with 14 bases between. CDR3 size: 15 residues. The CDR3 loop reads CASSELRHLSGELFF. The DNA of the CDR3 is TGTGCCAGCAGTGAACTCAGGCACCTTAGCGGGGAGCTGTTTTTT.

The genes are TRBV2 and TRBJ2-5; 7 nucleotides match TRBD2. Germline V lookup: CDR1 SNHLY, CDR2 FYNNEI. J lost 3 bases, V lost 6 bases, and 25 bases had no gene match. This CDR3 is built from 20 residues. For the CDR3, the DNA is TGTGCCAGCAGGCACGGAATGAGGGGAGGGCGGGAGAGTCTAGAAGAGACCCAGTACTTC. It specifies CASRHGMRGGRESLEETQYF.

The chain combines TRBV28 with TRBJ2-7, with D possibly being TRBD1 (6 bases). There are 16 residues in the CDR3. Germline CDR1 is MDHEN and CDR2 is SYDVKM. V lost 4 bases to trimming and J lost 4 bases, with 20 bases between them. The CDR3 protein is CASSSLKRGKRYEQYF. The CDR3 DNA is TGTGCCAGCAGTTCATTGAAGAGGGGGAAGAGGTACGAGCAGTACTTC.

Comment on this clone: With a far larger clone one base away, a read error is the likely cause. This same CDR3 is encoded by further DNA sequences in the sample. V is TRBV28 and J is TRBJ1-2; TRBD1 might be the D (5 bases). This CDR3 contains 14 residues. CDR1 and CDR2 from the germline V gene are MDHEN and SYDVKM. The germline V and J ends were trimmed by 2 bases and 8 bases, with 15 bases remaining between them. CDR3 protein: CASSLTSGLYGYTF. The CDR3 nucleotides are TGTGCCAGCAGTTTAACATCAGGGCTCTACGGCTACACCTTC.

Remarks on this clone: This may be a read error, as it is one base from a much larger clone. The chain recombines TRBV2 with TRBJ1-5, with D possibly TRBD1 on 5 matching bases. With 3 bases removed from V and 3 bases from J, the gap between germline ends came to 6 bases. The CDR3 contains 13 residues. Germline-derived CDR1 and CDR2 are SNHLY and FYNNEI. CDR3 sequence: CASSDRVNQPQHF. In DNA, the CDR3 is TGTGCCAGCAGTGACAGGGTCAATCAGCCCCAGCATTTT.

This rearrangement joins TRBV5-5 to TRBJ1-2; the D is unclear. Trimming stripped 0 bases from V and 10 bases from J, with 7 bases between. The CDR3 runs 11 residues. Germline CDR1 SGHKS, CDR2 YYEKEE (reference sequence). Written as DNA, the CDR3 is TGTGCCAGCAGCTTGGGTGGGCCCTACACCTTC. Translating it yields CASSLGGPYTF.

As to this clone: This CDR3 is also generated by other DNA sequences in the sample. The rearrangement uses TRBV5-1 and TRBJ2-7; tentative D call: TRBD1 (6 bases). This CDR3 spans 13 amino acids. Germline V lookup: CDR1 SGHRS, CDR2 YFSETQ. Trimming removed 2 bases at V and 4 bases at J, with 10 bases between. The CDR3 nucleotides read TGCGCCAGCAGCTTCGGACAGACTTACGAGCAGTACTTC. Translating gives CASSFGQTYEQYF.

The V call is TRBV7-9, the J call TRBJ2-7; 9 nucleotides align to TRBD1. V dropped 4 bases and J dropped 2; count of bases not matched to a gene: 6. CDR1 and CDR2 from the germline V gene are SEHNR and FQNEAQ (reference sequence). This CDR3 is 15 amino acids long. The CDR3 DNA reads as TGTGCCAGCAGCTCCCCCCGGGACAGGGCCTACGAGCAGTACTTC. Translation gives CASSSPRDRAYEQYF.

This clone was counted between two and nine times. V is TRBV11-1 and J is TRBJ2-1, with unresolved D. The CDR3 contains 12 residues. V shed 2 bases and J shed 8 bases, with 7 bases lying between them. The germline CDR1 and CDR2 sequences are SGHAT and FQDESV (reference sequence). The CDR3 bases are TGTGCCAGCAGCTTAACTTCCGATGAGCAGTTCTTC. Amino acid sequence: CASSLTSDEQFF.

This chain connects TRBV5-5 to TRBJ1-4; D possibly corresponds to TRBD1 (5 bases). The germline V and J ends were trimmed by 4 bases and 8 bases, with 18 bases remaining between them. Germline assignment: CDR1 SGHKS and CDR2 YYEKEE (reference sequence). CDR3 length equals 15 residues. Here the CDR3 DNA reads TGTGCCAGCAGCCTGCTCCTGGGGCGAGAGGAAAAACTGTTTTTT. Encoded protein: CASSLLLGREEKLFF.

The rearrangement joins TRBV10-3 to TRBJ1-5; D possibly corresponds to TRBD1 (6 bases). This CDR3 is built from 15 residues. Trimming cost V 2 bases and J 6 bases, with 14 bases left between them. Germline V CDR1 and CDR2: ENHRY, SYGVKD. CDR3 nucleotide sequence: TGTGCCATCAGTGAGGCACACCGGGACACTCAGCCCCAGCATTTT. It encodes CAISEAHRDTQPQHF.

The chain couples TRBV14 to TRBJ1-2; D may be TRBD1 (6 bases). Per germline, CDR1 SGHDN and CDR2 FVKESK. The ends were cut back, 1 base at V and 8 bases at J, with 14 bases in the middle. The CDR3 has 14 residues. CDR3 sequence reads: CASSQGDRPRGYTF. DNA for the CDR3: TGTGCCAGCAGCCAAGGAGACAGGCCGAGGGGCTACACCTTC.

This chain joins TRBV29-1 and TRBJ2-7; D possibly uses TRBD1 or TRBD2 (5 bases each). In germline, CDR1 is SQVTM, CDR2 ANQGSEA. Trimming took 6 bases from V and 6 from J, leaving 21 bases between them. This CDR3 region has 14 residues. CDR3 nucleotides: TGCAGCGTGATGACCGGGACGGCAGGTGCCGAGCAGTACTTC. The encoded protein is CSVMTGTAGAEQYF.

This clone came up a few times. This chain uses TRBV5-1 with TRBJ1-1; 10 bases align to TRBD1. Germline-derived CDR1 and CDR2 are SGHRS and YFSETQ. The ends lost 4 bases at V and 2 bases at J; junction bases unmatched: 5. CDR3 size: 15 residues. CDR3: CASSDGDRGNTEAFF. The CDR3 DNA sequence: TGCGCCAGCAGCGACGGGGACAGGGGAAACACTGAAGCTTTCTTT. Based on the CDR3 plus reference TRBV5-1 and TRBJ1-1, the full variable domain is KAGVTQTPRYLIKTRGQQVTLSCSPISGHRSVSWYQQTPGQGLQFLFEYFSETQRNKGNFPGRFSGRQFSNSRSEMNVSTLELGDSALYLCASSDGDRGNTEAFFGQGTRLTVV.

CDR3 nucleotide sequence: TGCGCCAGCAGCTTGGAGGGGGCGAGCACAGATACGCAGTATTTT. Its protein product is CASSLEGASTDTQYF. The genes are TRBV5-1 and TRBJ2-3; TRBD1 agrees at 7 bases. J gave up 0 bases and V 0 bases, and 1 base lay outside the gene matches. CDR3 size: 15 residues. Germline CDR1 and CDR2: SGHRS and YFSETQ. Full variable domain (missing parts from reference TRBV5-1 and TRBJ2-3): KAGVTQTPRYLIKTRGQQVTLSCSPISGHRSVSWYQQTPGQGLQFLFEYFSETQRNKGNFPGRFSGRQFSNSRSEMNVSTLELGDSALYLCASSLEGASTDTQYFGPGTRLTVL.

The chain combines TRBV2 with TRBJ2-7; 7 nucleotides align to TRBD1. CDR1 is SNHLY, CDR2 FYNNEI, per germline. This CDR3 has 13 amino acids. With V trimmed by 6 bases and J by 6 bases, 8 bases remained unmatched. CDR3 residues: CASSRTGVGEQYF. The CDR3 coding sequence is TGTGCCAGCAGCAGGACAGGAGTGGGCGAGCAGTACTTC.

The chain employs TRBV5-5 and TRBJ2-6; D is unresolved. CDR3 length equals 13 residues. CDR1 and CDR2 (germline): SGHKS, YYEKEE (reference sequence). The V and J ends lost 1 base and 4 bases respectively, with 3 bases between them. CDR3 bases: TGTGCCAGCAGCTTGACCGGGGCCAACGTCCTGACTTTC. It codes for CASSLTGANVLTF.

This chain uses TRBV18 with TRBJ1-4, with TRBD1 as a possible D gene (6 bases). V was pared by 0 bases and J by 5 bases, with 10 bases between. The CDR3 is 15 residues long. CDR1 and CDR2 (germline): KGHSH, LQKENI. CDR3 in amino acids: CASSPPGRGNEKLFF. The CDR3 region has the DNA TGTGCCAGCTCACCACCGGGCAGGGGAAATGAAAAACTGTTTTTT.

The chain couples TRBV30 to TRBJ1-1; TRBD1 is a possible D gene (5 bases). Germline V gives CDR1 GTSNPN, CDR2 SVGIG (reference sequence). CDR3 length: 17 residues. V lost 8 bases and J 1 base, leaving 26 bases between the germline ends. The CDR3 is CAGRGLLRAGPNTEAFF. Here the CDR3 DNA reads TGTGCCGGACGGGGCTTGTTGAGGGCAGGGCCGAACACTGAAGCTTTCTTT.

The chain joins TRBV18 to TRBJ2-3; D gene uncertain. This CDR3 is built from 15 residues. The germline CDR1 and CDR2 sequences are KGHSH and LQKENI. The ends were cut back, 2 bases at V and 2 bases at J, with 11 bases in the middle. The CDR3 loop is CASSPIVRATDTQYF. CDR3 sequence (DNA): TGTGCCAGCTCACCAATAGTTAGGGCCACAGATACGCAGTATTTT.

This clone was observed many times. This chain connects TRBV11-2 to TRBJ2-7; maybe TRBD2 (6 bases). V lost 5 bases to trimming and J lost 0 bases, with 11 bases between them. CDR3 length equals 14 residues. Germline loops: CDR1 SGHAT, CDR2 FQNNGV. The CDR3 spells CASSGGLHSYEQYF. DNA of the CDR3: TGTGCCAGCAGCGGGGGACTCCACTCCTACGAGCAGTACTTC.

As regards this clone: Possible read error: a much larger clone is one base away. V usage is TRBV30 and J usage is TRBJ1-1, with D tentatively TRBD1 (6 bases). Germline V gene data show CDR1 as GTSNPN and CDR2 as SVGIG (reference sequence). The germline V and J ends were trimmed by 3 bases and 2 bases, with 13 bases remaining between them. This CDR3 comprises 14 residues. The CDR3 spells CAWSGQTINTEAFF. The CDR3 bases are TGTGCCTGGAGCGGACAGACGATTAACACTGAAGCTTTCTTT. The full variable domain, completed using reference TRBV30 and TRBJ1-1, is SQTIHQWPATLVQPVGSPLSLECTVEGTSNPNLYWYRQAAGRGLQLLFYSVGIGQISSEVPQNLSASRPQDRQFILSSKKLLLSDSGFYLCAWSGQTINTEAFFGQGTRLTVV.